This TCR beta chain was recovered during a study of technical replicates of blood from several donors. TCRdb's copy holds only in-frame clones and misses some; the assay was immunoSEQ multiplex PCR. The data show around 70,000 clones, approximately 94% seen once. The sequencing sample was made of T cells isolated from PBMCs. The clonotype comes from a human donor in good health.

CDR3 DNA sequence: TGCGCCAGTTCGCAGGGGGCATTTGGAAACACCATATATTTT. This translates into CASSQGAFGNTIYF. The chain is built from TRBV5-1 and TRBJ1-3; 8 bases are shared with TRBD1. The CDR3 length is 14 residues. From germline, CDR1 is SGHRS and CDR2 YFSETQ. Unmatched junction bases numbered 7, after V lost 8 bases and J lost 3 bases.